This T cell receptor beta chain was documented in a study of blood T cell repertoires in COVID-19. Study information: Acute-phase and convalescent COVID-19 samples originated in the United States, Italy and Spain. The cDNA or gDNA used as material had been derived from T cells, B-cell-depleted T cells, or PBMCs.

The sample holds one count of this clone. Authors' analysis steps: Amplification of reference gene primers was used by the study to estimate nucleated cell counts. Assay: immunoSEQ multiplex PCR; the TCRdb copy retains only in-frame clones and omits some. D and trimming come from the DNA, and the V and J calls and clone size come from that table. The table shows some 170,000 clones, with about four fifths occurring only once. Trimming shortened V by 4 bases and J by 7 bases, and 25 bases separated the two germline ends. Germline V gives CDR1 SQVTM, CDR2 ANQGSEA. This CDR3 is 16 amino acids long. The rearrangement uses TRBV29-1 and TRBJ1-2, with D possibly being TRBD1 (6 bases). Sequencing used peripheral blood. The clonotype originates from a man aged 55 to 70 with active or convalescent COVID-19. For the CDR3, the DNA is TGCAGCGTTGTCCTACTCCCGGGAACAGGGACGGGTGGCTACACCTTC. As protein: CSVVLLPGTGTGGYTF.